Sequencing of this T cell receptor beta chain was carried out in a study of cytomegalovirus exposure and HLA in healthy donors (dated 2017 in TCRdb). Looking at the study overall: The 650 to 800 repertoires of the first cohort and the 120 validation repertoires were produced on the same platform, according to a later analysis. In addition to the first cohort of 666 subjects, a separate validation cohort of around 110 different subjects was used. To predict cytomegalovirus infection status, the study combined high-throughput TCR immunosequencing, statistical association of individual TCRs with disease status, and machine learning. The study was designed to test whether signatures of past pathogen exposure could be identified by cataloging public T cell receptors.

Receptor libraries were prepared by the immunoSEQ multiplex PCR assay. The authors processed their data as follows. To diagnose cytomegalovirus status from the catalog of TCR beta chain sequences, a statistical classification framework was built. Entries here come from immuneACCESS through TCRdb and include only in-frame sequences with V and J called. Some clones fail to appear in such tables; in the studies checked, an unresolved V gene covers under half of the shortfall, and the cause of the remainder is unknown. The DNA gave D and trimming, while V, J and clone size come from that table. The sample has about 120,000 clones on record, 80% to 90% of them singletons. Approximately 2.1% of the sample belongs to the ten largest clones. Donors formed part of the validation cohort, which comprised 95 to 150 subjects and was distinct from the first cohort of fewer than 750 subjects. This clone was found many times. Its target antigen remains unknown. Per-base quality was not reported, and no clone a single base away is much larger than it.

The CDR3 runs 16 amino acids, cysteine and phenylalanine included. Kept here is only the CDR3 DNA, which spans 48 bases and is read in frame from base 1. Summary of the overall study and its limitations: A few of the identified cytomegalovirus-associated TCR beta chains were confirmed in vitro to be specific for cytomegalovirus antigens. Cytomegalovirus status was reported to be diagnosed by the classifier with high specificity and sensitivity in both the original and validation cohorts. Across donors, most TCR sequences were observed very rarely, whereas some public TCRs were present in many individuals. The study gave a list of 150 to 200 TCR beta chains associated with cytomegalovirus. The authors suggested that the approach could potentially be extended to other disease states and immunological phenotypes. In a later analysis, TCRs clustered in the first cohort were found to also tend to co-occur in the 110 or so validation repertoires, with approximately 95% of cluster scores above 0. A later analysis had no HLA typing for the validation cohort, so co-occurrence there was scored across all 110 or so repertoires.

Sequenced: PBMCs. This TCR came from a woman aged 18-29 years in good health and CMV-seronegative. The sequence links TRBV21-1 to TRBJ2-5; the table's D call, TRBD2, has no DNA check behind it. TRBV21-1 has pseudogene status. The DNA sequence is given as TGTGCCAGCAGCAAAGGACTAGCGGAGAAGGAAGAGACCCAGTACTTC. Translated, it gives CASSKGLAEKEETQYF.